This T cell receptor (beta chain) is from a study of T cell responses to AZD1222 COVID-19 vaccine. Findings and caveats of the study: Two AZD1222 administrations were followed by greater Spike-specific TCR breadth and depth. Close to half of all spike-specific TCRs reportedly target regions of the variants that are unmutated.

CDR1 and CDR2 (germline): KGHDR, SFDVKD. The V segment lost 3 bases and the J segment 7 bases; nucleotides outside the gene matches: 5. The CDR3 is made up of 15 amino acids. This clone was found once. Its target is unknown. This table comes from immunoSEQ multiplex PCR, and its TCRdb copy is limited to in-frame clones, with some not included. Altogether roughly 180,000 clones are present, 94% being singletons, with the ten largest covering around 1.6%. The chain carries TRBV24-1 and TRBJ2-1; 10 bases are a match to TRBD1. The origin of this receptor is an adult who received the AZD1222 COVID-19 vaccine. This specimen was peripheral blood, taken 28 days after the second AZD1222 dose. CDR3 bases: TGTGCCACCAGTGATACGGGACAGGGGAGAAATGAGCAGTTCTTC. This sequence encodes CATSDTGQGRNEQFF.